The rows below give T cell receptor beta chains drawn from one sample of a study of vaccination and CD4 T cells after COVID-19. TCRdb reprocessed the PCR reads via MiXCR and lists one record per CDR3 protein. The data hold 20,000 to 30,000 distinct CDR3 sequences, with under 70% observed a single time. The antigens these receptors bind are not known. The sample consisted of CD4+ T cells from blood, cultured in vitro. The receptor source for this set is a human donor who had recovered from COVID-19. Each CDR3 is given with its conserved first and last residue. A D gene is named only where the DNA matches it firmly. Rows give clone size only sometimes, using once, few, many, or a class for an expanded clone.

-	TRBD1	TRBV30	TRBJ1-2	CASRNQGGNYGYTF	TGTGCCTCCCGGAATCAGGGGGGTAACTATGGCTACACCTTC
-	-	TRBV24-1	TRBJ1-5	CATSDGMGVPQHF	TGTGCCACCAGTGATGGTATGGGGGTTCCCCAGCATTTT
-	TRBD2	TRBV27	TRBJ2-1	CASNGGLAGNEQFF	TGTGCCAGCAATGGGGGACTAGCGGGGAATGAGCAGTTCTTC
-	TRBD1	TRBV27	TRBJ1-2	CASGNRGILYGYTF	TGTGCCAGCGGGAACAGGGGTATCCTCTATGGCTACACCTTC
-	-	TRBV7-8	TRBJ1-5	CASSLVPGEGQPQHF	TGTGCCAGCAGCTTAGTTCCGGGGGAAGGTCAGCCCCAGCATTTT
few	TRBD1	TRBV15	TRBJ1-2	CATSRDGTGFNYGYTF	TGTGCCACCAGCAGAGATGGGACAGGATTTAACTATGGCTACACCTTC
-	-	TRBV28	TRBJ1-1	CASSLYMNTEAFF	TGTGCCAGCAGTTTGTATATGAACACTGAAGCTTTCTTT
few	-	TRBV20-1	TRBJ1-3	CSARDQAVKNSGNTIYF	TGCAGTGCTAGAGATCAGGCGGTCAAGAACTCTGGAAACACCATATATTTT
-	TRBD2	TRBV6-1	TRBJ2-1	CASSSGLAASYNEQFF	TGTGCCAGCAGCTCGGGACTAGCGGCGTCCTACAATGAGCAGTTCTTC
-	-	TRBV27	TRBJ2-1	CASSLSAGRPGGEQFF	TGTGCCAGCAGTTTATCGGCGGGGCGCCCGGGTGGTGAGCAGTTCTTC
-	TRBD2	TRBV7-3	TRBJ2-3	CASSLGSSGPGTDTQYF	TGTGCCAGCAGCTTAGGGTCTAGCGGACCTGGCACAGATACGCAGTATTTT
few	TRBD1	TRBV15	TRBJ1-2	CATSPQLKTGRGNYGYTF	TGTGCCACCAGCCCCCAATTAAAGACAGGGCGGGGTAACTATGGCTACACCTTC
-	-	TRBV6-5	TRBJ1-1	CASSYANTEAFF	TGTGCCAGCAGTTATGCGAACACTGAAGCTTTCTTT
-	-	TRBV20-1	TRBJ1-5	CSASTGSNQPQHF	TGCAGTGCTAGTACGGGGAGCAATCAGCCCCAGCATTTT
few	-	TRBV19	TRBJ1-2	CASSQAGTYGYTF	TGTGCCAGTAGTCAAGCAGGGACCTATGGCTACACCTTC
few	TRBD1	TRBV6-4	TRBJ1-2	CAKPKGQGYYGYTF	TGTGCCAAGCCAAAGGGACAGGGTTATTATGGCTACACCTTC
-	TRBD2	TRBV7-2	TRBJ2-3	CASSLWLAVSTDTQYF	TGTGCCAGCAGCTTGTGGCTAGCGGTTAGCACAGATACGCAGTATTTT
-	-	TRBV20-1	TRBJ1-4	CSARGGSGPRYATNEKLFF	TGCAGTGCTAGAGGCGGATCGGGGCCACGATACGCAACTAATGAAAAACTGTTTTTT
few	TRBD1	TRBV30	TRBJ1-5	CAWRGQGSNQPQHF	TGTGCCTGGAGGGGACAGGGAAGCAATCAGCCCCAGCATTTT
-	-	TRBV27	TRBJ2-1	CASSVQGIRSPLYSYNEQFF	TGTGCCAGCAGTGTACAGGGTATACGGTCCCCCCTTTACTCCTACAATGAGCAGTTCTTC
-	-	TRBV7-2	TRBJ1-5	CASSLVGESYQPQHF	TGTGCCAGCAGCTTAGTGGGGGAGAGCTATCAGCCCCAGCATTTT
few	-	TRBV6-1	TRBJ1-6	CASTYWGLNSPLHF	TGTGCCAGCACCTACTGGGGTTTGAATTCACCCCTCCACTTT
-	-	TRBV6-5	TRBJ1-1	CASSYSSGVYAEAFF	TGTGCCAGCAGTTACTCGAGCGGGGTCTACGCTGAAGCTTTCTTT
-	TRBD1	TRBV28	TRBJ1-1	CASSPQGAGRTEAFF	TGTGCCAGCAGCCCACAGGGGGCTGGTAGGACTGAAGCTTTCTTT
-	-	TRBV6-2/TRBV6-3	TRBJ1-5	CASSYYGGNQPQHF	TGTGCCAGCAGTTACTACGGGGGGAATCAGCCCCAGCATTTT
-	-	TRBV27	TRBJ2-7	CASSLTSLVREQYF	TGTGCCAGCAGTTTAACTAGCCTTGTTCGGGAGCAGTACTTC
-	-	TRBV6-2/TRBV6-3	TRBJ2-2	CASSPMTGELFF	TGTGCCAGCAGCCCCATGACCGGGGAGCTGTTTTTT
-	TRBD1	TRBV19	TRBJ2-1	CASSMGDRRPGNEQFF	TGTGCCAGTAGTATGGGGGACAGGCGCCCGGGCAATGAGCAGTTCTTC
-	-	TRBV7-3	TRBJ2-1	CASSLGNEQFF	TGTGCCAGCAGCTTGGGAAATGAGCAGTTCTTC
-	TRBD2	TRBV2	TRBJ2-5	CASSVRLAAETQYF	TGTGCCAGCAGTGTGCGGCTAGCGGCAGAGACCCAGTACTTC
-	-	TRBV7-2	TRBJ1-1	CASSSRLGTEAFF	TGTGCCAGCAGCTCCCGGTTGGGCACTGAAGCTTTCTTT
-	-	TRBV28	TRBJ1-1	CASSFGTEAFF	TGTGCCAGCAGTTTCGGCACTGAAGCTTTCTTT
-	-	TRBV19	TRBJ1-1	CASSMRNGVTEAFF	TGTGCCAGTAGTATGAGAAATGGGGTCACTGAAGCTTTCTTT
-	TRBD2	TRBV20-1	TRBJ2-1	CSATGLAAINEQFF	TGCAGTGCTACCGGACTAGCGGCGATCAATGAGCAGTTCTTC
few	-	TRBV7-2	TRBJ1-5	CASSLDGGANQPQHF	TGTGCCAGCAGCTTGGACGGGGGAGCAAATCAGCCCCAGCATTTT
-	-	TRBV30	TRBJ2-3	CAWSLGVAAHDTDTQYF	TGTGCCTGGAGTTTGGGGGTAGCGGCTCATGACACAGATACGCAGTATTTT
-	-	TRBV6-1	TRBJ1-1	CASRAISVRANTEAFF	TGTGCCAGCAGGGCAATTTCAGTTCGGGCGAACACTGAAGCTTTCTTT
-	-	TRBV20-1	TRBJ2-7	CSARGAPGRGVYEQYF	TGCAGTGCTAGAGGGGCCCCGGGCAGGGGAGTTTACGAGCAGTACTTC
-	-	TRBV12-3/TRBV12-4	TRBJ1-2	CARGQNFNYGYTF	TGTGCCCGGGGGCAGAACTTTAACTATGGCTACACCTTC
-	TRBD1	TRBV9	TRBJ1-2	CASSEGALYGYTF	TGTGCCAGCAGCGAGGGGGCCCTCTATGGCTACACCTTC
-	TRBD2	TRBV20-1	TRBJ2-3	CSAARSGNTDTQYF	TGCAGTGCAGCACGGAGCGGGAACACAGATACGCAGTATTTT
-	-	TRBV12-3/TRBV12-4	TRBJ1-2	CASSLVEAQGHTF	TGTGCCAGCAGTTTAGTGGAGGCGCAGGGTCACACCTTC
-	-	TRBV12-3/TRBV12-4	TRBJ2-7	CASSLEGRAYEQYF	TGTGCCAGCAGTTTAGAGGGACGGGCCTACGAGCAGTACTTC
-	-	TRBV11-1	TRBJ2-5	CASSPRRETQYF	TGTGCCAGCAGCCCCCGTCGAGAGACCCAGTACTTC
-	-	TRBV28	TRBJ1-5	CASTKTGGYQPQHF	TGTGCCAGCACCAAAACCGGGGGGTATCAGCCCCAGCATTTT
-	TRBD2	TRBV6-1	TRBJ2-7	CASTRTSGSYEQYF	TGTGCCAGCACCCGGACTAGCGGGTCCTACGAGCAGTACTTC
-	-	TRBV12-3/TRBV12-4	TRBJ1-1	CASSADRMNTEAFF	TGTGCCAGCAGTGCCGACAGAATGAACACTGAAGCTTTCTTT
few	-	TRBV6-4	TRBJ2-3	CASSGTDLDTQYF	TGTGCCAGCAGTGGTACAGACCTAGATACGCAGTATTTT
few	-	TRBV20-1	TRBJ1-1	CSARDLSRGVAPEAFF	TGCAGTGCTAGAGATTTGAGCAGAGGGGTCGCTCCTGAAGCTTTCTTT
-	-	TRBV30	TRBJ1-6	CAWSYPRGASPLHF	TGTGCCTGGAGTTATCCGCGAGGAGCTTCACCCCTCCACTTT
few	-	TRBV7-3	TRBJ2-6	CASSLTAIAGANVLTF	TGTGCCAGCAGCTTGACGGCGATAGCCGGGGCCAACGTCCTGACTTTC
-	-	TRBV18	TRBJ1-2	CASSPTRYGYTF	TGTGCCAGCTCACCGACGCGATATGGCTACACCTTC
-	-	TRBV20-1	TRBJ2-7	CSAVLSSSYEQYF	TGCAGTGCGGTCCTTTCAAGCTCCTACGAGCAGTACTTC
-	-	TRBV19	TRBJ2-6	CASRAQESGANVLTF	TGTGCCAGTAGGGCTCAAGAGTCTGGGGCCAACGTCCTGACTTTC
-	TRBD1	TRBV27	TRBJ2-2	CASSLKGTGTGSVTGELFF	TGTGCCAGCAGTTTAAAGGGAACCGGGACAGGGTCCGTCACCGGGGAGCTGTTTTTT
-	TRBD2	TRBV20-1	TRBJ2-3	CSEASGVLSTDTQYF	TGCAGTGAGGCTAGCGGGGTTCTAAGCACAGATACGCAGTATTTT